Reported below is one TCR beta chain. The data derive from a study of control samples from healthy donors and cancer patients. CDR1 SGHNT and CDR2 YENEEA come from the germline V gene. This CDR3 has 14 amino acids. Trimming at V came to 4 bases and at J to 1 base, leaving 1 base not matched to a gene. Here immunoSEQ multiplex PCR was the method, and the copy in TCRdb shows in-frame clones only, minus some. The sample has some 49,000 clones; approximately 86% are singletons. This chain joins TRBV11-3 and TRBJ1-1; 9 bases fit TRBD1. This clonotype was obtained from a woman between 50 and 59 years old with lung cancer. The sample was PBMCs. The CDR3 is CASSWGQGNTEAFF. The DNA of the CDR3 is TGTGCCAGCAGCTGGGGACAGGGGAACACTGAAGCTTTCTTT.